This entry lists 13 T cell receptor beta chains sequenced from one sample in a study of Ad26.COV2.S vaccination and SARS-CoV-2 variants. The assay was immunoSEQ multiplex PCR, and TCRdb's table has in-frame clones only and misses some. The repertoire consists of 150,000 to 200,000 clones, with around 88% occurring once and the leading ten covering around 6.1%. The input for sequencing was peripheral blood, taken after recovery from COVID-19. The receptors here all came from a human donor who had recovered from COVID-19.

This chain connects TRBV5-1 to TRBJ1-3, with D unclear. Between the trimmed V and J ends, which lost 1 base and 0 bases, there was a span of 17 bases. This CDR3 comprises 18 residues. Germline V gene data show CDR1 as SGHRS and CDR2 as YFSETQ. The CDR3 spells CASSLRARTALSGNTIYF. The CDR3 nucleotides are TGCGCCAGCAGCTTGCGGGCCAGGACCGCACTCTCTGGAAACACCATATATTTT. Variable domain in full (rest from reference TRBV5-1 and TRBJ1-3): KAGVTQTPRYLIKTRGQQVTLSCSPISGHRSVSWYQQTPGQGLQFLFEYFSETQRNKGNFPGRFSGRQFSNSRSEMNVSTLELGDSALYLCASSLRARTALSGNTIYFGEGSWLTVV.

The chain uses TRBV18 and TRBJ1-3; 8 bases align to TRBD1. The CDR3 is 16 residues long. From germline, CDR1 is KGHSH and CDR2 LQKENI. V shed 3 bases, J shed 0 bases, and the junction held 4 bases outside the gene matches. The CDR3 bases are TGTGCCAGCTCACCGTCAACAGGGGGCTCTGGAAACACCATATATTTT. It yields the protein CASSPSTGGSGNTIYF.

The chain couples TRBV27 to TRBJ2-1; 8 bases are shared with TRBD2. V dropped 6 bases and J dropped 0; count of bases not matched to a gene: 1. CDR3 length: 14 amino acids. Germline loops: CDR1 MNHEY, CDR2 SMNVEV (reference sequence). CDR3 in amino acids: CASRSGSSYNEQFF. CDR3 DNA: TGTGCCAGCAGGAGCGGGAGCTCCTACAATGAGCAGTTCTTC.

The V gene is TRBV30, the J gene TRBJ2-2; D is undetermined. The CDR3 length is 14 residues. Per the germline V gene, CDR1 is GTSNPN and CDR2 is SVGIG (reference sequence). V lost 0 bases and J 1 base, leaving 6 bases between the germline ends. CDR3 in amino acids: CAWSVRQNTGELFF. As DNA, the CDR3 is TGTGCCTGGAGTGTACGACAGAACACCGGGGAGCTGTTTTTT.

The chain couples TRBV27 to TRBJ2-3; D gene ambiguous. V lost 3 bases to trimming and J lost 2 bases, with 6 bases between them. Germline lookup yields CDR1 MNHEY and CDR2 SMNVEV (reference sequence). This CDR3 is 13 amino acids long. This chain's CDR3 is CASSLRSTDTQYF. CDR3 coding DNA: TGTGCCAGCAGTTTGCGGTCCACAGATACGCAGTATTTT.

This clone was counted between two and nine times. The CDR3 here is CASSLSERYEQFF. CDR3 sequence (DNA): TGTGCCAGCAGCCTTAGCGAGCGGTATGAGCAGTTCTTC. The J gene is TRBJ2-1, the V gene TRBV5-4, with a weak D call TRBD2 (5 bases). This CDR3 has 13 residues. Germline V gene lookup returns CDR1 SGHNT and CDR2 YYREEE (reference sequence). Trimming took 4 bases from V and 8 from J, leaving 13 bases between them.

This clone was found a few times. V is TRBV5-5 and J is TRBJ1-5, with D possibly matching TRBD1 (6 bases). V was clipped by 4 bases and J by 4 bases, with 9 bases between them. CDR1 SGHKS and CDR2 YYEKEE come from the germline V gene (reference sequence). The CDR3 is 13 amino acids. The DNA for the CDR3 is TGTGCCAGCAGCGGACAGCTGAATCAGCCCCAGCATTTT. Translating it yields CASSGQLNQPQHF.

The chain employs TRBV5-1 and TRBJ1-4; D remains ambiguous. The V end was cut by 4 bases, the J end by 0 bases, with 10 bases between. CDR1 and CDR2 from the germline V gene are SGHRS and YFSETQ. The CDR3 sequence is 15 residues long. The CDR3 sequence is CASSPTRATNEKLFF. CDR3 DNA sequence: TGCGCCAGCAGCCCCACCCGTGCAACTAATGAAAAACTGTTTTTT.

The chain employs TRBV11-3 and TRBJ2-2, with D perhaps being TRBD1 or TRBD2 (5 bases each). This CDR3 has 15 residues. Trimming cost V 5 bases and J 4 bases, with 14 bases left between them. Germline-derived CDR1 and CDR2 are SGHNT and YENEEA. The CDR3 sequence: CASSPGPMGTGELFF. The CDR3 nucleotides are TGTGCCAGCAGCCCGGGGCCTATGGGCACCGGGGAGCTGTTTTTT. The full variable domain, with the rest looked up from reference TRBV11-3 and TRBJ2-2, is EAGVVQSPRYKIIEKKQPVAFWCNPISGHNTLYWYLQNLGQGPELLIRYENEEAVDDSQLPKDRFSAERLKGVDSTLKIQPAELGDSAVYLCASSPGPMGTGELFFGEGSRLTVL.

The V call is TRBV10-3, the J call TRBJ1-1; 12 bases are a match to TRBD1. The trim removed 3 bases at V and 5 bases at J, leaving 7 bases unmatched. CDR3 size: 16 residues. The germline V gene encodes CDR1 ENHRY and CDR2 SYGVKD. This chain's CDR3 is CAISDRDRGLGTEAFF. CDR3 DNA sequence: TGTGCCATCAGTGACCGGGACAGGGGGCTCGGAACTGAAGCTTTCTTT.

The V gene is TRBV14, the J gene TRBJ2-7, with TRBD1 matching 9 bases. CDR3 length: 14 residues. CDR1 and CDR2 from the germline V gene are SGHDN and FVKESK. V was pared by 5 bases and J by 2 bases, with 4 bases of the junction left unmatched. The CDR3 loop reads CASSYGQGTYEQYF. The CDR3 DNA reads TGTGCCAGCAGCTATGGACAGGGGACCTACGAGCAGTACTTC.

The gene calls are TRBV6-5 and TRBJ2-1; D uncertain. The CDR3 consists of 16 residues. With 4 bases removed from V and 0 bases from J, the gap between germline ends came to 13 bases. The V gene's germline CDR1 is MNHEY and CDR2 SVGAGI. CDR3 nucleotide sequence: TGTGCCAGCAGTTCTTTACGAACCTTCTCCTACAATGAGCAGTTCTTC. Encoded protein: CASSSLRTFSYNEQFF.

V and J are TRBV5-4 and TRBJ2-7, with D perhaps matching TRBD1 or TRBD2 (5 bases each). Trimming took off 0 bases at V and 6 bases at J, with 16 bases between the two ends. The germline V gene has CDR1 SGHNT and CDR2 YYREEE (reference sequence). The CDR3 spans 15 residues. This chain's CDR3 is CASSLEDWDEGEQYF. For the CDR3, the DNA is TGTGCCAGCAGCTTGGAGGATTGGGACGAAGGCGAGCAGTACTTC.